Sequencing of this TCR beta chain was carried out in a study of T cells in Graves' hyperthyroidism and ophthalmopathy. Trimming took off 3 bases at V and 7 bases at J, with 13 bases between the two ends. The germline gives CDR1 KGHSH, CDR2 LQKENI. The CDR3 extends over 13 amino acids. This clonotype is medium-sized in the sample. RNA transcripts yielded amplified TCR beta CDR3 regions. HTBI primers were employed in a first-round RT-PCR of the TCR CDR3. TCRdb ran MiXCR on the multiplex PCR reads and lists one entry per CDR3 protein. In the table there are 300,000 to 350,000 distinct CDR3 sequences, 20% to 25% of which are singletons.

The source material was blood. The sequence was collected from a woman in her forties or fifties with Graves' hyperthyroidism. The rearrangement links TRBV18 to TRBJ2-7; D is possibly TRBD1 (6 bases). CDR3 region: CASSPGTLTEQYF. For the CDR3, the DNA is TGTGCCAGCTCACCCGGGACACTTACTGAGCAGTACTTC.